This section outlines one T cell receptor beta chain sequence together with its context. Its antigen is undetermined. TCRdb keeps only in-frame clones here, not all; method: immunoSEQ multiplex PCR. The sample carries about 59,000 clones, approximately 84% recorded once. Documented time point: baseline pretreatment blood. Treatment specified: 15 Gy SBRT to primary tumor, nephrectomy 4 weeks later. CDR1 and CDR2 (germline): SEHNR, FQNEAQ (reference sequence). Trimming took 11 bases from V and 2 from J, leaving 21 bases between them. There are 15 residues in the CDR3. The record originates from a study of radiation and T cells in renal cell carcinoma. General study points: No pretreatment tumor biopsies were available for baseline clonotypes.

The sample here was blood, taken from a patient whose treatment included radiotherapy and nephrectomy. This rearrangement joins TRBV7-9 to TRBJ1-2; TRBD1 is a possible D gene (5 bases). The TCR sequence derives from a man between 60 and 70 years old with renal cell carcinoma. CDR3 nucleotides: TGTGCCTTCGGTGATAAGTCGGGGGGAAACTATGGCTACACCTTC. Translation: CAFGDKSGGNYGYTF.